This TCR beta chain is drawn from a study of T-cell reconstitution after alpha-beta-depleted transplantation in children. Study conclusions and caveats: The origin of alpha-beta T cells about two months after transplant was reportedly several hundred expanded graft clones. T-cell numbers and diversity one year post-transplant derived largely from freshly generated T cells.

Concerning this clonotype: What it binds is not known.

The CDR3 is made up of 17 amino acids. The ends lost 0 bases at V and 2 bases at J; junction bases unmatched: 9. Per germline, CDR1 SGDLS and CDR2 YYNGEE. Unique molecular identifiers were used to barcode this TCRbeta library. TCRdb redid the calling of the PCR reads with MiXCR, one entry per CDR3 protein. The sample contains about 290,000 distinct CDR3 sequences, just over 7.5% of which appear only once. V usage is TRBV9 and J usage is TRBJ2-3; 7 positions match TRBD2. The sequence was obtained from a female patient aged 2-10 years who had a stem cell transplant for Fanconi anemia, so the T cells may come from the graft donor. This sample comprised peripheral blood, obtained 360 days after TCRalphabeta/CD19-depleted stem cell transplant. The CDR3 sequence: CASSVGGGGSDTDTQYF. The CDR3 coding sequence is TGTGCCAGCAGCGTAGGGGGTGGCGGGAGTGACACAGATACGCAGTATTTT.